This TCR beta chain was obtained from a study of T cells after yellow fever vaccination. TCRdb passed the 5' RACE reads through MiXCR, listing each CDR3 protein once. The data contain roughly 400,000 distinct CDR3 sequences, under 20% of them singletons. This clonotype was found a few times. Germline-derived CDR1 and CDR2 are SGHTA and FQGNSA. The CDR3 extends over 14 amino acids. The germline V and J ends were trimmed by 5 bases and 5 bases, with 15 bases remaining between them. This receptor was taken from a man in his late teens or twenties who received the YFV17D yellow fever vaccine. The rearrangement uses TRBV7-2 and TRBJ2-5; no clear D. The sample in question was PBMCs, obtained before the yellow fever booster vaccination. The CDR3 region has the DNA TGTGCCAGCAGCGGAACCCCAGGTTCCGAGACCCAGTACTTC. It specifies CASSGTPGSETQYF.